This T cell receptor (beta chain) stems from a study of cytomegalovirus exposure and HLA in healthy donors. The overall study: In a later analysis, the roughly 120 validation repertoires were reported to have used the same platform as the approximately 670 first-cohort repertoires.

The CDR3 is 14 residues long. Germline CDR1 reads MNHEY; CDR2 reads SMNVEV (reference sequence). The V end was cut by 2 bases, the J end by 5 bases, with 10 bases between. Worth noting for this clone: Its antigen is unidentified.

Study-level points and caveats: Using the classifier, cytomegalovirus status was reportedly diagnosed with high specificity and sensitivity.

Assay used: immunoSEQ multiplex PCR; TCRdb lists only in-frame clones, some missing. The table lists tens of thousands of clones, just under 95% of them singletons. It was the approximately 110-subject validation cohort, separate from the roughly 700-subject first cohort, to which the donors belonged. Sequenced sample: PBMCs. The chain carries TRBV27 and TRBJ1-5; perhaps TRBD1 as D (6 bases). The clonotype was recovered from a man in his late teens or twenties in good health and CMV-seronegative. CDR3 protein: CASSLMGADQPQHF. CDR3 nucleotides: TGTGCCAGCAGTTTAATGGGGGCGGATCAGCCCCAGCATTTT.